Listed below are T cell receptor beta chains from one sample, sequenced in a study of CD8 T cells in ankylosing spondylitis. A single record per CDR3 protein comes from TCRdb applying MiXCR to the 5' RACE reads. The table shows 150,000 to 200,000 distinct CDR3 sequences, with 10% to 15% occurring only once. The sample was blood, either unsorted or a sorted T cell fraction (not recorded which). The receptors shown here come from a female donor with ankylosing spondylitis or in good health (not recorded which). Both conserved end residues are part of each CDR3. D genes are given only for firm matches. Only some rows state a clone size, as once, few, many or a class for expanded clones.

clone size	J gene	D gene	V gene	CDR3 protein	CDR3 DNA
many	TRBJ2-1	-	TRBV4-3	CASSQDHGSKFF	TGCGCCAGCAGCCAAGATCACGGGAGTAAGTTCTTC
many	TRBJ2-5	TRBD1	TRBV5-1	CASSRTGKETQYF	TGCGCCAGCAGCCGGACAGGGAAAGAGACCCAGTACTTC
few	TRBJ2-5	-	TRBV29-1	CSVEYQGARTQYF	TGCAGCGTTGAATATCAGGGAGCAAGGACCCAGTACTTC
few	TRBJ2-5	TRBD2	TRBV9	CASSVSGAGVTETQYF	TGTGCCAGCAGCGTAAGTGGAGCGGGAGTAACAGAGACCCAGTACTTC
many	TRBJ1-5	-	TRBV12-3/TRBV12-4	CASSLEVKQPQHF	TGTGCCAGCAGTTTAGAGGTAAAACAGCCCCAGCATTTT
many	TRBJ1-2	TRBD1	TRBV4-3	CASSQDSDRGTRYYGYTF	TGCGCCAGCAGCCAAGATTCTGACAGGGGGACTCGGTACTATGGCTACACCTTC
many	TRBJ1-5	-	TRBV27	CASRWAAYSNQPQHF	TGTGCCAGCAGGTGGGCAGCGTATAGCAATCAGCCCCAGCATTTT
many	TRBJ1-6	TRBD1	TRBV6-1	CAGPNRGSSYNSPLHF	TGTGCCGGGCCTAACAGGGGGAGCTCCTATAATTCACCCCTCCACTTT
-	TRBJ1-1	-	TRBV19	CASSLLITEAFF	TGTGCCAGTAGTCTACTAATCACTGAAGCTTTCTTT
few	TRBJ2-7	-	TRBV20-1	CSASPLPAHEQYF	TGCAGTGCTAGCCCCCTCCCTGCGCACGAGCAGTACTTC
many	TRBJ2-7	-	TRBV27	CASSLSGQGFEQYF	TGTGCCAGCAGTTTATCGGGTCAGGGGTTTGAGCAGTACTTC
-	TRBJ1-4	-	TRBV7-8	CASSLARRTNDKLFF	TGTGCCAGCAGCTTAGCTCGGCGCACTAATGATAAACTGTTTTTT
many	TRBJ2-1	-	TRBV5-1	CASSPGATNEQFF	TGCGCCAGCAGCCCCGGGGCGACCAATGAGCAGTTCTTC
-	TRBJ1-3	-	TRBV10-2	CASSELWGTGNTIYF	TGCGCCAGCAGTGAATTGTGGGGAACTGGAAACACCATATATTTT
many	TRBJ1-3	-	TRBV5-6	CASSLVSSGNTIYF	TGTGCCAGCAGCTTGGTATCCTCTGGAAACACCATATATTTT
few	TRBJ2-4	-	TRBV11-2	CASSPDRNIQYF	TGTGCCAGCAGCCCAGACAGGAACATTCAGTACTTC
few	TRBJ2-1	-	TRBV20-1	CSARDPGQTNNEQFF	TGCAGTGCTAGAGATCCCGGGCAGACGAACAATGAGCAGTTCTTC
many	TRBJ2-7	TRBD2	TRBV3-1	CASSQDWGTSSYEQYF	TGTGCCAGCAGCCAAGATTGGGGGACTAGCTCCTACGAGCAGTACTTC
many	TRBJ2-5	-	TRBV29-1	CSVEGDSKLETQYF	TGCAGCGTAGAAGGTGACAGTAAGTTAGAGACCCAGTACTTC
many	TRBJ2-7	-	TRBV5-1	CASSLGSGPQHEQYF	TGCGCCAGCAGCTTGGGGTCGGGGCCTCAACACGAGCAGTACTTC
many	TRBJ1-3	-	TRBV6-1	CASNKRTLRSGNTIYF	TGTGCCAGCAATAAGCGTACCCTGCGCTCTGGAAACACCATATATTTT
few	TRBJ1-1	TRBD1	TRBV9	CASSVGDRAIGDTEAFF	TGTGCCAGCAGCGTAGGGGACAGGGCCATCGGGGACACTGAAGCTTTCTTT
many	TRBJ2-2	TRBD2	TRBV9	CASSVSSGRGTGELFF	TGTGCCAGCAGCGTATCCAGCGGGAGGGGCACCGGGGAGCTGTTTTTT
few	TRBJ2-1	-	TRBV7-8	CASSRNGGSEQFF	TGTGCCAGCAGCAGAAATGGGGGAAGTGAGCAGTTCTTC
few	TRBJ2-7	TRBD2	TRBV6-1	CASRRESAGAGIEQYF	TGTGCCAGCAGAAGAGAGTCAGCGGGAGCTGGTATCGAGCAGTACTTC
many	TRBJ2-7	TRBD1	TRBV20-1	CSARKGQGATYEQYF	TGCAGTGCTAGAAAGGGACAGGGGGCAACCTACGAGCAGTACTTC
many	TRBJ2-3	-	TRBV7-9	CASSPLSDTQYF	TGTGCCAGCAGCCCCCTGTCAGATACGCAGTATTTT